This T cell receptor (beta chain) is drawn from a study of T cell responses to AZD1222 COVID-19 vaccine. This clone appeared a few times. V shed 9 bases and J shed 11 bases, with 22 bases lying between them. Germline V gives CDR1 MNHEY, CDR2 SVGAGI. The CDR3 runs to 13 residues. The table came from immunoSEQ multiplex PCR; TCRdb's copy has only in-frame clones and leaves some out. Here the sample spans about 180,000 clones, about 91% being singletons. Sequencing was performed on peripheral blood, taken 28 days after the second AZD1222 dose. The chain joins TRBV6-5 to TRBJ1-1, with D tentatively TRBD1 (5 bases). This sequence was found in an adult who received the AZD1222 COVID-19 vaccine. CDR3 sequence (DNA): TGTGCCAGTTCCCCCCGGAGGGAGGGGAGGGCTTTCTTT. Encoded protein: CASSPRREGRAFF.